The following is a T cell receptor beta chain sequence with its context. Its antigen remains unidentified. No much larger clone is present one base from it, and per-base qualities are unavailable. V is cut by 0 bases and J by 10 bases, and the space between the germline ends is 16 bases. The germline V gene specifies SGDLS as CDR1 and YYNGEE as CDR2. The CDR3, from cysteine to phenylalanine, totals 15 residues. The entry retains the CDR3 DNA only, 45 bases that are in frame from base 1. High-throughput TCRbeta CDR3 sequencing of frozen genomic DNA was performed by immunoSEQ, with PCR amplification, mapping, bias correction and internal controls included. For the original study's pipeline: Only productive rearrangements were retained, with each unique TCRbeta sequence defined by its CDR3 nucleotide sequence together with its V and J gene. For classification of a sequence as donor-reactive, at least 5-fold expansion in CFSE-low cells relative to unstimulated pre-transplant cells and a frequency of at least 0.01% were required. To ensure at least 90% detection power, minimum frequency thresholds were set for each subject based on that subject's lowest-template unstimulated sample. Repertoire turnover was measured by Jensen-Shannon divergence between the top 1000 TCRbeta sequences post- and pre-transplant. Changes in detection of donor-reactive sequences were assessed with two-sided Fisher's exact tests. Drawn from immuneACCESS, this table holds only the in-frame rearrangements with V and J called that TCRdb kept. Clones are partly lost; checked studies trace under half to an unresolved V gene and leave the rest unexplained. The DNA gave D and trimming, while V, J and clone size come from that table. The sample table lists about 68,000 clones, 80% to 95% of them with a count of one. Together, the top ten hold over 0.9% of the sample.

The sample is drawn from a study of T cell clones after liver transplantation (dated by TCRdb to about 2019). Study-level background: ITN030ST, the source of the samples, was a randomized trial that attempted immunosuppression withdrawal within 2 years of liver transplantation. Donor-reactive T cell clones were identified using TCRbeta sequencing after a pre-transplant mixed lymphocyte reaction and were then followed in post-transplant blood. Third party-reactive TCRbeta sequences from pre-transplant MLRs were also identified as an antigen-independent comparator for donor-reactive sequences. Three of the eight recipients were HCV-positive; the others were transplanted for non-autoimmune, non-viral indications. The subjects received no induction therapy and were kept on standard immunosuppression until randomization at 12-24 months post-transplant. Tolerance meant complete immunosuppression withdrawal for at least one year without liver enzymes rising beyond twice the upper limit of normal. Blood samples were collected pre-transplant, pre-randomization before withdrawal, and post-randomization after either complete withdrawal or failed withdrawal. The studied cohort comprised 8 liver transplant recipients, 3 classified as tolerant and 5 as non-tolerant.

On the study overall, not on this receptor specifically: Low numbers of available donor cells limited the measurable donor-reactive repertoire in two subjects. A greater decline was seen for donor-reactive sequences than for third party-reactive sequences, suggesting partial antigen-specific deletion unrelated to withdrawal success. Because of small, heterogeneous patient numbers and non-standardized post-transplant time points, the conclusions were only preliminary. In 5 of 8 subjects, circulating donor-reactive CD4 TCRbeta sequences decreased significantly after transplant, regardless of tolerance or HCV status. Because no allograft tissue specimens were available, donor-reactive T cells may have migrated into the graft instead of being deleted. When repertoire turnover was taken into account, detection of donor-reactive sequences was significantly reduced in 7 of 8 subjects for CD4 and in 8 of 8 subjects for CD8.

Thawed unstimulated PBMCs were stained for CD3, CD4 and CD8 and FACS-sorted into CD3+CD4+ and CD3+CD8+ populations. Randomization to immunosuppression withdrawal applied to every one of the 8 studied subjects. The Qiagen DNeasy Blood and Tissue Kit was used for genomic DNA isolation. The material sequenced was CD4+ T cells from blood, taken approximately 26 months after liver transplant. The chain joins TRBV9 to TRBJ2-2; the D gene is perhaps TRBD1 or TRBD2, as each covers 5 bases. This receptor was identified in a human patient who received a liver transplant. Donor T cells from the graft may be present among the T cells after a transplant. The nucleotide sequence is given as TGTGCCAGCAGCGTAGGAGGGACGCCAGAGGTGGAGCTGTTTTTT. It specifies CASSVGGTPEVELFF.